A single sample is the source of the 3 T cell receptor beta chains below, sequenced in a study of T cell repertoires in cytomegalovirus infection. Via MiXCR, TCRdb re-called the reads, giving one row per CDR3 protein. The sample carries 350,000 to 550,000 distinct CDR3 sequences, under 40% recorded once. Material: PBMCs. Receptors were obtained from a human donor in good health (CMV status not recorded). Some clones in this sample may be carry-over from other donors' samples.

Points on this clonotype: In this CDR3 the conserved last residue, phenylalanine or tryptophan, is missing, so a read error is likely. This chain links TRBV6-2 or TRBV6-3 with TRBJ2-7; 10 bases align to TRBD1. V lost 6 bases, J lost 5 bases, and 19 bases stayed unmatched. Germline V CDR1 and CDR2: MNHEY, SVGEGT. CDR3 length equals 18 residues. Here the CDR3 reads CASSYATGSGTGEHEQYL. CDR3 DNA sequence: TGTGCCAGCAGCTACGCCACTGGATCCGGGACAGGGGAACACGAGCAGTACTTA.

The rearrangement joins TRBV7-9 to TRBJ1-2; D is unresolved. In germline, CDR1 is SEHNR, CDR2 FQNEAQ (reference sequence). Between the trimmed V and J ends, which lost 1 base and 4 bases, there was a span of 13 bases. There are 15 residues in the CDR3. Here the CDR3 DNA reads TGTGCCAGCAGCTTAGTTCTGGGTGTAGGCTATGGCTACACCTTC. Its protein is CASSLVLGVGYGYTF.

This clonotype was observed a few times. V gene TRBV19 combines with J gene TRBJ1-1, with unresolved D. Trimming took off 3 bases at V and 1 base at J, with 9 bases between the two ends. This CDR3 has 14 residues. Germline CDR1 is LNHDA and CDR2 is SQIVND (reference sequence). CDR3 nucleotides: TGTGCCAGTAGTATGGATGTGGGGAACACTGAAGCTTTCTTT. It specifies CASSMDVGNTEAFF.